The next 29 T cell receptor beta chains were all read from a single sample in a study of blood T cells in healthy people across ages (dated by TCRdb to the mid-2010s). Library prep was done by 5' RACE. TCRdb names Illumina HiSeq 2500 as the instrument used. The second PCR ran for about 6 to 12 cycles and used a J-beta primer mix along with a sample-barcoded 5' primer. TCRdb redid the processing of the public reads, applying fastp at Q25 and MiXCR, and retained in-frame beta chains. Each record represents a unique CDR3 protein, reported with the most common genes and DNA among its rows. A total of some 700,000 distinct CDR3 sequences appear in this sample, around 40% of them only once. The leading ten clones occupy more than 20% of the sample. The sample comprised blood. The receptors originated from a woman aged 60-75 years in good health.

The V and J genes are TRBV28 and TRBJ2-7, with 11 nucleotides matching TRBD1. The end of the DNA is better explained by TRBJ2-5, so the J call may be wrong. This CDR3 has 19 amino acids. CDR1 is MDHEN, CDR2 SYDVKM, per germline. The CDR3 spells CASSSTSLRTGGLDRTQYF. The CDR3 DNA reads TGTGCCAGCAGTTCCACCAGCCTTCGGACAGGGGGCCTGGATAGGACCCAGTACTTC.

This clonotype was found a few times. DNA of the CDR3: TGTGCCAGCAAGAGGGCCCCACAGGGGCCCCTCCACTTT. This encodes CASKRAPQGPLHF. The V and J genes are TRBV2 and TRBJ1-6; TRBD1 agrees at 7 bases. After removal of 7 bases from V and 13 bases from J, the junction contained 10 bases not matched to a gene. CDR3 length: 13 residues. CDR1 and CDR2 (germline): SNHLY, FYNNEI.

The chain recombines TRBV20-1 with TRBJ2-3; 13 bases match TRBD2. Germline CDR1 DFQATT, CDR2 SNEGSKA (reference sequence). V trimming: 5 bases; J trimming: 1 base; junction bases outside the gene matches: 3. The CDR3 spans 15 residues. This chain's CDR3 is CSALGLAGRTDTQYF. As DNA, the CDR3 is TGCAGTGCTCTGGGACTAGCGGGACGCACAGATACGCAGTATTTT.

This rearrangement joins TRBV7-6 to TRBJ1-2; maybe TRBD1 (5 bases). This CDR3 contains 17 residues. Germline CDR1 is SGHVS and CDR2 is FNYEAQ. V was trimmed by 5 bases and J by 1 base, leaving 20 bases between them. CDR3 loop: CASSPLTGTANNYGYTF. The DNA of the CDR3 is TGTGCCAGCAGCCCTCTGACCGGGACGGCCAATAACTATGGCTACACCTTC.

This clonotype was recorded at least ten times. This rearrangement joins TRBV7-9 to TRBJ2-5; 8 bases fit TRBD1. V lost 7 bases and J lost 5; bases outside the gene matches: 9. The CDR3 is 14 residues long. Germline assignment: CDR1 SEHNR and CDR2 FQNEAQ (reference sequence). The CDR3 sequence: CASNGQGVFETQYF. CDR3 coding DNA: TGTGCCAGCAACGGACAGGGAGTCTTCGAGACCCAGTACTTC.

The chain has TRBV3-1 and TRBJ2-1, with D perhaps TRBD2 (6 bases). CDR3 length equals 15 residues. V lost 0 bases and J 4 bases, leaving 10 bases between the germline ends. Germline CDR1 reads LGHDT; CDR2 reads YNNKEL (reference sequence). CDR3 region: CASSQDSGVYNEQFF. The CDR3 DNA reads TGTGCCAGCAGCCAAGATAGCGGCGTTTACAATGAGCAGTTCTTC.

This clonotype was observed a handful of times. The chain joins TRBV7-8 to TRBJ2-1; 11 bases match TRBD2. V was pared by 6 bases and J by 0 bases, with 10 bases of the junction left unmatched. Germline V lookup: CDR1 SGHVS, CDR2 FQNEAQ. There are 18 residues in the CDR3. CDR3 in DNA: TGTGCCAGCAGTCAACTAGCGGGGGTACCCGGCTCCTACAATGAGCAGTTCTTC. Protein: CASSQLAGVPGSYNEQFF.

V usage is TRBV5-1 and J usage is TRBJ2-1; TRBD2 is a possible D gene (6 bases). This CDR3 region has 15 residues. CDR1 and CDR2 (germline): SGHRS, YFSETQ. V lost 4 bases to trimming and J lost 0 bases, with 11 bases between them. CDR3 nucleotides: TGCGCCAGCAGCGGAGGGGTGGGCTCCTACAATGAGCAGTTCTTC. Protein product: CASSGGVGSYNEQFF.

The genes are TRBV7-3 and TRBJ2-1; D call uncertain. The V end was cut by 2 bases, the J end by 1 base, with 12 bases between. Germline V gene sequence: CDR1 SGHTA, CDR2 FQGTGA. The CDR3 is made up of 16 amino acids. Here the CDR3 DNA reads TGTGCCAGCAGCTTACGGCCGGCAGATTCCTACAATGAGCAGTTCTTC. It specifies CASSLRPADSYNEQFF. The entire variable domain, with the rest obtained from reference TRBV7-3 and TRBJ2-1, is as follows: GAGVSQTPSNKVTEKGKYVELRCDPISGHTALYWYRQSLGQGPEFLIYFQGTGAADDSGLPNDRFFAVRPEGSVSTLKIQRTERGDSAVYLCASSLRPADSYNEQFFGPGTRLTVL.

The chain carries TRBV3-1 and TRBJ1-1; D remains unclear. Deletions cut 4 bases from V and 2 bases from J, with 11 bases between. CDR1 and CDR2 from the germline V gene are LGHDT and YNNKEL (reference sequence). CDR3 size: 14 residues. The CDR3 loop reads CASSPGWGNTEAFF. DNA for the CDR3: TGTGCCAGCAGCCCCGGCTGGGGTAACACTGAAGCTTTCTTT.

The chain employs TRBV9 and TRBJ1-1; weak D call: TRBD1 (5 bases). Deletions cut 1 base from V and 5 bases from J, with 18 bases between. The CDR3 has 16 residues. From germline, CDR1 is SGDLS and CDR2 YYNGEE. The CDR3, as DNA: TGTGCCAGCAGCGTACAGGGAGAATATTACCCGACTGAAGCTTTCTTT. Translation gives CASSVQGEYYPTEAFF.

The chain employs TRBV4-2 and TRBJ2-1; 9 bases are shared with TRBD2. The CDR3 spans 17 residues. The V segment lost 0 bases and the J segment 4 bases; nucleotides outside the gene matches: 7. The germline V gene encodes CDR1 LGHNA and CDR2 YNFKEQ. In DNA, the CDR3 is TGTGCCAGCAGCCAAGATGACCGGCTAGCGGGGTACAATGAGCAGTTCTTC. This codes for CASSQDDRLAGYNEQFF.

V and J are TRBV7-9 and TRBJ2-1; 8 positions agree with TRBD2. With V trimmed by 8 bases and J by 9 bases, 9 bases remained unmatched. In germline, CDR1 is SEHNR, CDR2 FQNEAQ (reference sequence). This CDR3 has 13 amino acids. The DNA of the CDR3 is TGTGCCAGCCAACGGGGGGGCCTTAGTGAGCAGTTCTTC. It encodes CASQRGGLSEQFF.

The CDR3 region has the DNA TGCGCCAGCAGCTTGGGTCGACAGCCCTCGTACACTGAAGCTTTCTTT. Amino acid sequence: CASSLGRQPSYTEAFF. This chain links TRBV5-1 with TRBJ1-1; a weak D match, TRBD1 (5 bases). Per the germline V gene, CDR1 is SGHRS and CDR2 is YFSETQ. The CDR3 loop spans 16 amino acids. The germline V and J ends were trimmed by 0 bases and 3 bases, with 15 bases remaining between them. The variable domain in full, with the rest retrieved from reference TRBV5-1 and TRBJ1-1, is KAGVTQTPRYLIKTRGQQVTLSCSPISGHRSVSWYQQTPGQGLQFLFEYFSETQRNKGNFPGRFSGRQFSNSRSEMNVSTLELGDSALYLCASSLGRQPSYTEAFFGQGTRLTVV.

This clonotype was seen a few times. The chain employs TRBV2 and TRBJ2-3; 8 nucleotides align to TRBD2. After removal of 7 bases from V and 4 bases from J, the junction contained 7 bases not matched to a gene. The germline V gene encodes CDR1 SNHLY and CDR2 FYNNEI. The CDR3 sequence is 14 residues long. This CDR3 reads CASMAGGWSDTQYF. The CDR3 nucleotides read TGTGCCAGCATGGCGGGGGGATGGTCAGATACGCAGTATTTT. The full variable domain, in which reference TRBV2 and TRBJ2-3 provide the parts outside the CDR3, is EPEVTQTPSHQVTQMGQEVILRCVPISNHLYFYWYRQILGQKVEFLVSFYNNEISEKSEIFDDQFSVERPDGSNFTLKIRSTKLEDSAMYFCASMAGGWSDTQYFGPGTRLTVL.

The V call is TRBV6-1, the J call TRBJ2-2; 9 bases map to TRBD1. CDR3 length: 15 residues. Trimming cost V 6 bases and J 1 base; bases outside gene matches: 3. The germline V gene encodes CDR1 MNHNS and CDR2 SASEGT. The DNA of the CDR3 is TGTGCCAGCAGGCTGGGACAGGGGAACACCGGGGAGCTGTTTTTT. Translating it yields CASRLGQGNTGELFF.

Only a few counts were recorded for this clonotype. The CDR3 sequence is CASRGVTGAKNIQYF. The CDR3 coding sequence is TGTGCCAGCAGGGGGGTGACAGGGGCCAAAAACATTCAGTACTTC. The rearrangement uses TRBV25-1 and TRBJ2-4; 7 bases match TRBD1. Trimming removed 6 bases from V and 1 base from J; junction bases left unmatched: 6. Germline CDR1 and CDR2: MGHDK and SYGVNS. This CDR3 comprises 15 residues.

The chain joins TRBV7-2 to TRBJ2-5, with D possibly matching TRBD2 (5 bases). Germline CDR1 is SGHTA and CDR2 is FQGNSA. V lost 5 bases and J 4 bases, leaving 17 bases between the germline ends. The length of the CDR3 is 15 residues. CDR3 in amino acids: CASSQLVGVGETQYF. The CDR3 DNA reads TGTGCCAGCAGCCAGCTAGTGGGAGTAGGAGAGACCCAGTACTTC.

This clonotype occurred a few times. The chain has TRBV11-1 and TRBJ1-6; 8 nucleotides agree with TRBD1. CDR1 SGHAT and CDR2 FQDESV come from the germline V gene (reference sequence). V trimming: 6 bases; J trimming: 9 bases; junction bases outside the gene matches: 7. CDR3 length equals 14 residues. CDR3 in amino acids: CASRQGQGGSPLHF. The CDR3 region has the DNA TGTGCCAGCAGACAAGGACAGGGTGGTTCACCCCTCCACTTT.

V gene TRBV12-3 or TRBV12-4 combines with J gene TRBJ2-5; 10 positions match TRBD1. The length of the CDR3 is 16 residues. V trimming: 7 bases; J trimming: 2 bases; junction bases outside the gene matches: 10. This CDR3 is CASTKGTGDSQETQYF. CDR3 DNA sequence: TGTGCCAGCACCAAGGGGACAGGGGACTCACAAGAGACCCAGTACTTC.

This clonotype was found a few times. The genes are TRBV27 and TRBJ2-7; unclear D gene. V lost 9 bases and J lost 2, with 14 bases in between. The CDR3 totals 13 residues. Germline V gene data show CDR1 as MNHEY and CDR2 as SMNVEV (reference sequence). As DNA, the CDR3 is TGTGCCAGAGATCCTCATCACCCCTACGAGCAGTACTTC. Translation gives CARDPHHPYEQYF.

The chain recombines TRBV14 with TRBJ1-2; D not certain. Per the germline V gene, CDR1 is SGHDN and CDR2 is FVKESK. The CDR3 contains 14 residues. V was clipped by 4 bases and J by 0 bases, with 9 bases between them. CDR3 sequence: CASSRSMTNYGYTF. CDR3 sequence (DNA): TGTGCCAGCAGCCGGTCCATGACTAACTATGGCTACACCTTC.

In its sample, this clonotype was seen a few times. The rearrangement joins TRBV5-6 to TRBJ1-5; 8 bases are shared with TRBD1. The CDR3 is 15 amino acids. V lost 2 bases, J lost 4 bases, and 5 bases stayed unmatched. Germline V lookup: CDR1 SGHDT, CDR2 YYEEEE. The CDR3 DNA sequence: TGTGCCAGCAGCTTTGGACAGGGAACTAATCAGCCCCAGCATTTT. Translated, it gives CASSFGQGTNQPQHF. Complete variable domain (other parts from reference TRBV5-6 and TRBJ1-5): DAGVTQSPTHLIKTRGQQVTLRCSPKSGHDTVSWYQQALGQGPQFIFQYYEEEERQRGNFPDRFSGHQFPNYSSELNVNALLLGDSALYLCASSFGQGTNQPQHFGDGTRLSIL.

As for this clonotype: The junction and the germline gene differ at one end; a read error may be behind it. The gene calls are TRBV2 and TRBJ2-7, with 7 bases identical to TRBD2. Germline CDR1 SNHLY, CDR2 FYNNEI. This CDR3 contains 12 residues. The CDR3 DNA sequence: TGTGCCGGCAGTGGGGAGCGGGGCGAGCAGTACTTC. Translation gives CAGSGERGEQYF.

This clonotype was observed many times. The chain employs TRBV7-2 and TRBJ2-1, with 14 bases aligning to TRBD2. The V gene's germline CDR1 is SGHTA and CDR2 FQGNSA. The CDR3 has 16 amino acids. After removal of 5 bases from V and 4 bases from J, the junction contained 4 bases not matched to a gene. CDR3 in DNA: TGTGCCAGCAGCCTCGGACTAGCGGGGGGTTACAATGAGCAGTTCTTC. Its protein is CASSLGLAGGYNEQFF.

The chain joins TRBV12-3 or TRBV12-4 to TRBJ2-1; 8 bases match TRBD2. The length of the CDR3 is 17 residues. J gave up 2 bases and V 3 bases, and 9 bases lay outside the gene matches. The CDR3 DNA reads TGTGCCAGCAGTTTGTCGACTAGCGCATCCCCCTACAATGAGCAGTTCTTC. It is translated as CASSLSTSASPYNEQFF.

This chain links TRBV20-1 with TRBJ2-5, with 12 bases lining up with TRBD1. Trimming cost V 0 bases and J 11 bases; bases outside gene matches: 13. Germline-derived CDR1 and CDR2 are DFQATT and SNEGSKA (reference sequence). The CDR3 spans 16 residues. CDR3 region: CSARDGDRGLFNEQYF. The DNA of the CDR3 is TGCAGTGCTAGAGATGGGGACAGGGGGCTTTTCAATGAGCAGTACTTC.

This clonotype was counted ten times or more. The V gene is TRBV20-1, the J gene TRBJ2-3; D may correspond to TRBD1 or TRBD2 (5 bases each). In germline, CDR1 is DFQATT, CDR2 SNEGSKA (reference sequence). The V end lost 0 bases, the J end lost 2 bases, and 15 bases lay between the germline ends. This CDR3 is built from 16 residues. As DNA, the CDR3 is TGCAGTGCTAGAGATCTGGGGACCTCGAACACAGATACGCAGTATTTT. It is translated as CSARDLGTSNTDTQYF.

A note on this clonotype: A read error is possible here, since a much larger clone lies one base away. This chain joins TRBV5-5 and TRBJ2-3; D unresolved. With 4 bases removed from V and 0 bases from J, the gap between germline ends came to 12 bases. The length of the CDR3 is 15 residues. Per the germline V gene, CDR1 is SGHKS and CDR2 is YYEKEE (reference sequence). This CDR3 reads CASSLPAGSTDTQYF. In DNA form, the CDR3 reads TGTGCCAGCAGCCTACCTGCCGGTAGCACAGATACGCAGTATTTT. Filled out from reference TRBV5-5 and TRBJ2-3, the complete variable domain reads DAGVTQSPTHLIKTRGQQVTLRCSPISGHKSVSWYQQVLGQGPQFIFQYYEKEERGRGNFPDRFSARQFPNYSSELNVNALLLGDSALYLCASSLPAGSTDTQYFGPGTRLTVL.